The next 22 T cell receptor beta chains were all read from a single sample in a study of shared clonotypes between healthy human individuals. Profiled with immunoSEQ multiplex PCR; TCRdb holds only in-frame clones, not every one. The data hold approximately 2,300,000 clones, with around 90% observed a single time. Sequencing was done on a sample of naive CD4+ T cells from PBMCs. Subset: CD45RA+ positively selected. The receptors were gathered from a young man in good health. Some clones in this sample may be carry-over from other donors' samples.

This chain connects TRBV19 to TRBJ1-1; the match to TRBD1 covers 7 bases. Per germline, CDR1 LNHDA and CDR2 SQIVND (reference sequence). The CDR3 contains 16 residues. The ends lost 5 bases at V and 4 bases at J; junction bases unmatched: 13. CDR3 sequence (DNA): TGTGCCAGTAGTCCGTGGGTGGGGAAGGGGGCCACTGAAGCTTTCTTT. It translates to CASSPWVGKGATEAFF.

This chain links TRBV7-9 with TRBJ1-2; no clear D. Germline-derived CDR1 and CDR2 are SEHNR and FQNEAQ (reference sequence). V was trimmed by 5 bases and J by 4 bases, leaving 14 bases between them. This CDR3 comprises 14 residues. CDR3 residues: CASSRDGYSYGYTF. As DNA, the CDR3 is TGTGCCAGCAGCCGCGACGGGTACTCCTATGGCTACACCTTC.

The chain is built from TRBV7-2 and TRBJ1-3, with D maybe TRBD1 (6 bases). The V gene lost 5 bases and the J gene lost 2 bases, with 10 bases spanning the gap. CDR3 length equals 14 residues. Germline CDR1 and CDR2: SGHTA and FQGNSA. CDR3 bases: TGTGCCAGCAGCCAAGACAGGACTGGAAACACCATATATTTT. Translation: CASSQDRTGNTIYF.

V usage is TRBV28 and J usage is TRBJ2-5; D remains unclear. Trimming left V 5 bases short and J 4 bases short, with 11 bases between. The CDR3 runs 13 residues. Germline-derived CDR1 and CDR2 are MDHEN and SYDVKM. The CDR3 DNA reads as TGTGCCAGCAGTCCAGATACTTCAGAGACCCAGTACTTC. Translating gives CASSPDTSETQYF.

In regard to this clone: Distinct nucleotide sequences in the sample also encode this CDR3. The rearrangement joins TRBV5-1 to TRBJ2-5; D may be TRBD1 (5 bases). Trimming took 4 bases from V and 2 from J, leaving 12 bases between them. Germline V gives CDR1 SGHRS, CDR2 YFSETQ. The CDR3 contains 14 residues. The DNA of the CDR3 is TGCGCCAGCAGCCTGGTAGGGGTTCAAGAGACCCAGTACTTC. Translated: CASSLVGVQETQYF. Drawing the rest from reference TRBV5-1 and TRBJ2-5, the complete variable domain is KAGVTQTPRYLIKTRGQQVTLSCSPISGHRSVSWYQQTPGQGLQFLFEYFSETQRNKGNFPGRFSGRQFSNSRSEMNVSTLELGDSALYLCASSLVGVQETQYFGPGTRLLVL.

The gene calls are TRBV7-2 and TRBJ2-1; 8 nucleotides align to TRBD2. CDR3 length: 16 amino acids. The germline CDR1 and CDR2 sequences are SGHTA and FQGNSA. V shed 4 bases, J shed 4 bases, and the junction held 9 bases outside the gene matches. The CDR3 DNA sequence: TGTGCCAGCAGCTCGGGAGGGGGGCAGTCGTACAATGAGCAGTTCTTC. This sequence encodes CASSSGGGQSYNEQFF.

J is TRBJ2-4 and V is TRBV11-2; D might be TRBD1 or TRBD2, each matching 5 bases. Trimming shortened V by 5 bases and J by 1 base, and 12 bases separated the two germline ends. This CDR3 contains 15 residues. The germline CDR1 and CDR2 sequences are SGHAT and FQNNGV. In DNA form, the CDR3 reads TGTGCCAGCAGCCTACTTGAGGGGGCCAAAAACATTCAGTACTTC. Translated: CASSLLEGAKNIQYF.

This chain uses TRBV6-5 with TRBJ1-1, with no clear D. This CDR3 comprises 13 residues. The germline V and J ends were trimmed by 6 bases and 5 bases, with 13 bases remaining between them. Germline lookup yields CDR1 MNHEY and CDR2 SVGAGI. CDR3 nucleotide sequence: TGTGCCAGCAGGGATCAAGGGAGGACTGAAGCTTTCTTT. Its translation is CASRDQGRTEAFF.

The V gene is TRBV7-9, the J gene TRBJ1-5, with TRBD1 as a possible D gene (5 bases). Germline values: CDR1 SEHNR, CDR2 FQNEAQ (reference sequence). Trimming shortened V by 1 base and J by 9 bases, and 7 bases separated the two germline ends. The CDR3 totals 12 residues. The CDR3 DNA reads as TGTGCCAGCAGCTTAGGCGGGGGGCCCCAGCATTTT. Translated, it gives CASSLGGGPQHF.

This clone came up once. V and J are TRBV25-1 and TRBJ1-2; a possible D gene is TRBD1 (6 bases). Trimming left V 11 bases short and J 1 base short, with 20 bases between. CDR1 is MGHDK and CDR2 is SYGVNS in the germline V gene. The length of the CDR3 is 15 residues. CDR3 sequence reads: CASTKDRHINYGYTF. The DNA of the CDR3 is TGTGCCTCCACTAAAGACAGGCACATTAACTATGGCTACACCTTC.

This chain joins TRBV28 and TRBJ2-7; maybe TRBD2 (6 bases). The CDR3 runs 13 residues. The V and J ends lost 7 bases and 7 bases respectively, with 17 bases between them. Germline CDR1 and CDR2: MDHEN and SYDVKM. The CDR3 protein is CASILGGAREQYF. The CDR3 nucleotides read TGTGCCAGCATCCTCGGGGGTGCGAGGGAGCAGTACTTC.

In the case of this clone: A junction end diverges from the germline sequence, so it may reflect a read error. This chain links TRBV30 with TRBJ1-2; D is uncertain. The CDR3 loop spans 11 amino acids. Germline V gives CDR1 GTSNPN, CDR2 SVGIG (reference sequence). CDR3 DNA sequence: TGTGCCTGGAGTTCTCGACGAGTCTGGGTGTTC. Amino acids: CAWSSRRVWVF.

The chain couples TRBV14 to TRBJ2-7, with 8 bases identical to TRBD1. CDR1 SGHDN and CDR2 FVKESK come from the germline V gene. The CDR3 has 15 amino acids. After removal of 4 bases from V and 2 bases from J, the junction contained 7 bases not matched to a gene. CDR3: CASSPWTGRTYEQYF. CDR3 in DNA: TGTGCCAGCAGCCCTTGGACAGGGAGGACCTACGAGCAGTACTTC. The full variable domain, its missing parts supplied by reference TRBV14 and TRBJ2-7, is EAGVTQFPSHSVIEKGQTVTLRCDPISGHDNLYWYRRVMGKEIKFLLHFVKESKQDESGMPNNRFLAERTGGTYSTLKVQPAELEDSGVYFCASSPWTGRTYEQYFGPGTRLTVT.

The chain couples TRBV28 to TRBJ1-4; D not resolved. The CDR3 has 15 amino acids. CDR1 is MDHEN and CDR2 is SYDVKM in the germline V gene. Trimming stripped 2 bases from V and 2 bases from J, with 9 bases between. In DNA, the CDR3 is TGTGCCAGCAGTTTAAGGGTATCTACTAATGAAAAACTGTTTTTT. Amino acid sequence: CASSLRVSTNEKLFF.

The CDR3 protein is CASSLDRGPDEQYF. DNA of the CDR3: TGCGCCAGCAGCCTTGACAGGGGGCCCGACGAGCAGTACTTC. The V call is TRBV5-1, the J call TRBJ2-7, with TRBD1 matching over 10 bases. This CDR3 comprises 14 residues. CDR1 is SGHRS and CDR2 is YFSETQ in the germline V gene. V was pared by 4 bases and J by 5 bases, with 6 bases of the junction left unmatched.

The chain uses TRBV5-4 and TRBJ2-7; the D gene is possibly TRBD1 (5 bases). The CDR3 spans 14 residues. Deletions cut 4 bases from V and 2 bases from J, with 13 bases between. Germline-derived CDR1 and CDR2 are SGHNT and YYREEE (reference sequence). CDR3: CASSNYRTTYEQYF. DNA for the CDR3: TGTGCCAGCAGCAATTACAGGACCACCTACGAGCAGTACTTC. Full variable domain (outside the CDR3, taken from reference TRBV5-4 and TRBJ2-7): ETGVTQSPTHLIKTRGQQVTLRCSSQSGHNTVSWYQQALGQGPQFIFQYYREEENGRGNFPPRFSGLQFPNYSSELNVNALELDDSALYLCASSNYRTTYEQYFGPGTRLTVT.

The CDR3 spells CASRDTKSTDTQYF. The CDR3 coding sequence is TGCGCCAGCAGGGACACCAAAAGCACAGATACGCAGTATTTT. This sequence joins TRBV5-1 and TRBJ2-3, with D tentatively TRBD1 (5 bases). The CDR3 extends over 14 amino acids. Germline V gene sequence: CDR1 SGHRS, CDR2 YFSETQ. Trimming cost V 5 bases and J 0 bases, with 10 bases left between them.

As concerns this clone: Different DNA sequences within this sample yield the same CDR3. The genes are TRBV29-1 and TRBJ2-3; a weak D match, TRBD1 (5 bases). The V end lost 6 bases, the J end lost 3 bases, and 10 bases lay between the germline ends. The CDR3 runs to 12 residues. CDR1 and CDR2 from the germline V gene are SQVTM and ANQGSEA. CDR3 in amino acids: CSVNRGTDTQYF. Written as DNA, the CDR3 is TGCAGCGTAAATAGGGGAACAGATACGCAGTATTTT.

The J gene is TRBJ2-1, the V gene TRBV28; no clear D. CDR1 is MDHEN, CDR2 SYDVKM, per germline. Between the trimmed V and J ends, which lost 4 bases and 5 bases, there was a span of 6 bases. CDR3 length: 12 amino acids. The CDR3 loop is CASSSYHNEQFF. The CDR3 DNA reads TGTGCCAGCAGTTCCTACCACAATGAGCAGTTCTTC.

This chain connects TRBV27 to TRBJ2-2, with D possibly being TRBD1 or TRBD2 (6 bases each). Germline loops: CDR1 MNHEY, CDR2 SMNVEV (reference sequence). The CDR3 is made up of 15 amino acids. The ends were cut back, 6 bases at V and 2 bases at J, with 13 bases in the middle. The CDR3 region has the DNA TGTGCCAGCAGGGGGGGCCCGACTAACACCGGGGAGCTGTTTTTT. This gives the protein CASRGGPTNTGELFF.

V gene TRBV5-1 combines with J gene TRBJ2-7; the match to TRBD1 covers 8 bases. V shed 4 bases, J shed 7 bases, and the junction held 16 bases outside the gene matches. From germline, CDR1 is SGHRS and CDR2 YFSETQ. CDR3 length: 16 amino acids. The CDR3 DNA reads as TGCGCCAGCAGCCCGCCCGGACAGGGAGGTCCTTGGGAGCAGTACTTC. As protein: CASSPPGQGGPWEQYF.

The rearrangement links TRBV9 to TRBJ2-1, with 7 positions matching TRBD2. The CDR3 spans 16 residues. Germline V CDR1 and CDR2: SGDLS, YYNGEE. V lost 1 base, J lost 7 bases, and 11 bases stayed unmatched. The DNA of the CDR3 is TGTGCCAGCAGCGTACAAAGCGGGAATCCGGGGAATGAGCAGTTCTTC. Translation gives CASSVQSGNPGNEQFF.